One sample yielded the 5 T cell receptor beta chains listed below, sequenced in a study of CD8 T cells in Susac syndrome (dated by TCRdb to about 2019). Libraries came from the immunoSEQ multiplex PCR assay. RNA was extracted using the RNeasy kit, and about 0.45 to 1 microgram was reverse transcribed with random hexamers. Clones were called with MiXCR by TCRdb after fastp trimmed the public reads at Q25, and only in-frame beta chains were retained. Each entry merges the rows of one CDR3 protein and shows their most common DNA and genes. The sample profile shows 300,000 to 350,000 distinct CDR3 sequences; roughly nine tenths of them were found once. Of the sample, 0.065% is held by the ten largest clones. Source material: CD4+ T cells from PBMCs. These receptors all stem from a human donor with multiple sclerosis.

The chain employs TRBV12-5 and TRBJ2-3; 8 bases fit TRBD1. The CDR3 extends over 14 amino acids. After removal of 9 bases from V and 6 bases from J, the junction contained 11 bases not matched to a gene. Germline V gene data show CDR1 as LGHNT and CDR2 as FRNRAP. The CDR3 sequence: CAREDRARSDTQYF. In nucleotides, the CDR3 is TGTGCTAGGGAGGACAGGGCCCGTTCGGATACGCAGTATTTT.

The chain couples TRBV5-1 to TRBJ2-5; 9 bases align to TRBD1. V lost 0 bases to trimming and J lost 2 bases; unmatched junction nucleotides: 11. Germline V lookup: CDR1 SGHRS, CDR2 YFSETQ. The CDR3 extends over 18 amino acids. CDR3 sequence reads: CASSLAGQGMRGQETQYF. The CDR3 coding sequence is TGCGCCAGCAGCTTGGCGGGACAGGGAATGAGGGGGCAAGAGACCCAGTACTTC. Variable domain in full (rest from reference TRBV5-1 and TRBJ2-5): KAGVTQTPRYLIKTRGQQVTLSCSPISGHRSVSWYQQTPGQGLQFLFEYFSETQRNKGNFPGRFSGRQFSNSRSEMNVSTLELGDSALYLCASSLAGQGMRGQETQYFGPGTRLLVL.

The rearrangement joins TRBV10-3 to TRBJ2-2; D is ambiguous. The V end lost 5 bases, the J end lost 0 bases, and 7 bases lay between the germline ends. Per germline, CDR1 ENHRY and CDR2 SYGVKD. CDR3 length: 14 residues. The CDR3, as DNA: TGTGCCATCAGTACACGCGCGAACACCGGGGAGCTGTTTTTT. It is translated as CAISTRANTGELFF.

This chain links TRBV29-1 with TRBJ2-5; TRBD2 matches at 8 bases. Germline V CDR1 and CDR2: SQVTM, ANQGSEA. There are 14 residues in the CDR3. Trimming removed 6 bases from V and 2 bases from J; junction bases left unmatched: 8. The CDR3 DNA follows: TGCAGCGTCCCGGGACTAGTAAAACAAGAGACCCAGTACTTC. It codes for CSVPGLVKQETQYF. Complete variable domain (other parts from reference TRBV29-1 and TRBJ2-5): SAVISQKPSRDICQRGTSLTIQCQVDSQVTMMFWYRQQPGQSLTLIATANQGSEATYESGFVIDKFPISRPNLTFSTLTVSNMSPEDSSIYLCSVPGLVKQETQYFGPGTRLLVL.

The V and J genes are TRBV2 and TRBJ1-5, with 7 nucleotides matching TRBD1. The trim removed 7 bases at V and 6 bases at J, leaving 6 bases unmatched. CDR3 length: 13 residues. Germline loops: CDR1 SNHLY, CDR2 FYNNEI. This CDR3 reads CASKQGEVQPQHF. In DNA, the CDR3 is TGTGCCAGCAAGCAGGGGGAAGTTCAGCCCCAGCATTTT.